This T cell receptor (beta chain) was documented in a study of human T cells and chemical hapten exposure. Turning to the study itself: The patients, most of them female, presented with alopecia areata, totalis or universalis. Small pooled library volume differences mainly caused per-sample TCR yield variation.

CDR1 is MNHEY, CDR2 SVGAGI, per germline. This CDR3 is built from 14 residues. The germline V and J ends were trimmed by 4 bases and 4 bases, with 13 bases remaining between them. In TCRdb, the RACE reads were re-called with MiXCR into one record per CDR3 protein. The sample holds 120,000 or so distinct CDR3 sequences, approximately 13% seen once. Time point noted: pre-sensitization, week 0. The treatment is: therapeutic diphenylcyclopropenone sensitization with weekly scalp DPC. Donors, patients with alopecia ranging from 18 to 70 years old and judged suitable for DPC, provided samples. The authors extracted total RNA from unfractionated whole blood. This clonotype was picked up many times.

The receptor comes from a woman aged 18-30 years with alopecia areata. Some clones in this sample may be carry-over from other donors' samples. The input for sequencing was whole blood, taken in connection with sensitization to the hapten diphenylcyclopropenone (DPC). The V and J genes are TRBV6-5 and TRBJ1-1; the D gene is possibly TRBD1 (5 bases). CDR3 sequence reads: CASSFETEATEAFF. The CDR3 region has the DNA TGTGCCAGCAGTTTTGAGACAGAGGCCACTGAAGCTTTCTTT.